The 13 T cell receptor beta chains below come from one sample, sequenced in a study of blood T cells in healthy people across ages. The use of a sample-barcoded 5' primer and a J-beta primer mix characterized a second PCR of roughly 6 to 12 cycles. TCRdb used MiXCR to reprocess the 5' RACE reads, holding one entry per CDR3 protein. The sample records roughly 1.7 million distinct CDR3 sequences, about 31% being singletons. The material sequenced was blood. The receptors come from a woman aged 25 to 39 in good health.

V usage is TRBV6-4 and J usage is TRBJ2-2; 10 positions match TRBD2. Germline CDR1 and CDR2: MRHNA and SNTAGT. The V gene end was trimmed by 8 bases and the J gene end by 6 bases; junction bases not matched to a gene: 15. This CDR3 region has 17 residues. The CDR3 DNA is TGTGCCAGCGGAAAGAGCGGGGGGGCCGCGAATTCCGGGGAGCTGTTTTTT. Translated, it gives CASGKSGGAANSGELFF.

V gene TRBV7-9 combines with J gene TRBJ1-1; 10 bases map to TRBD1. Germline loops: CDR1 SEHNR, CDR2 FQNEAQ (reference sequence). Trimming removed 6 bases from V and 5 bases from J; junction bases left unmatched: 6. This CDR3 region has 14 residues. CDR3 amino acids: CASRLTGGRTEAFF. The DNA of the CDR3 is TGTGCCAGCAGACTGACAGGGGGCAGGACTGAAGCTTTCTTT.

The chain combines TRBV21-1 with TRBJ1-4; no check of the table's D call, TRBD1, against the DNA was made. TRBV21-1 is flagged as a pseudogene. The CDR3 contains 16 residues. The CDR3 DNA follows: TGTGCCAGCAGCAAAAAGGGGGCAAGCCTGAATGAAAAACTGTTTTTT. Translated, it gives CASSKKGASLNEKLFF.

In this sample, this clonotype turned up a few times. V usage is TRBV20-1 and J usage is TRBJ2-7; TRBD1 aligns across 8 bases. The CDR3 consists of 14 residues. V trimming: 1 base; J trimming: 3 bases; junction bases outside the gene matches: 5. Germline CDR1 DFQATT, CDR2 SNEGSKA (reference sequence). CDR3 sequence reads: CSARGGTGHYEQYF. DNA of the CDR3: TGCAGTGCTAGAGGGGGGACAGGCCACTACGAGCAGTACTTC.

This chain joins TRBV7-9 and TRBJ2-1; 9 bases align to TRBD2. The V segment lost 7 bases and the J segment 3 bases; nucleotides outside the gene matches: 10. The CDR3 contains 16 residues. Per germline, CDR1 SEHNR and CDR2 FQNEAQ (reference sequence). The CDR3 loop is CASTPGASGVYNEQFF. The CDR3 DNA is TGTGCCAGCACCCCCGGGGCTAGCGGGGTCTACAATGAGCAGTTCTTC.

This clonotype was counted at least ten times. This chain connects TRBV6-5 to TRBJ2-7; 7 nucleotides agree with TRBD1. J was trimmed by 1 base and V by 6 bases; bases with no gene match: 3. CDR1 is MNHEY, CDR2 SVGAGI, per germline. CDR3 size: 13 residues. CDR3 nucleotides: TGTGCCAGCAGCCAGGGACAGTCCTACGAGCAGTACTTC. Residues: CASSQGQSYEQYF.

V and J are TRBV5-1 and TRBJ2-5; the match to TRBD2 covers 8 bases. The germline V gene has CDR1 SGHRS and CDR2 YFSETQ. V dropped 4 bases and J dropped 7; count of bases not matched to a gene: 9. The CDR3 totals 14 residues. The CDR3 sequence is CASSRRGEGTTQYF. The CDR3 region has the DNA TGCGCCAGCAGCAGGCGGGGGGAAGGGACGACCCAGTACTTC.

The chain carries TRBV4-2 and TRBJ2-3; 8 bases are a match to TRBD2. Germline V gene sequence: CDR1 LGHNA, CDR2 YNFKEQ. This CDR3 comprises 16 residues. After removal of 4 bases from V and 6 bases from J, the junction contained 12 bases not matched to a gene. The CDR3 spells CASSPLGGGAPDTQYF. The CDR3 DNA reads TGTGCCAGCAGCCCTCTCGGGGGGGGGGCGCCGGATACGCAGTATTTT.

On this clonotype itself: An end of the junction does not agree with germline; a read error may underlie this. The chain employs TRBV5-1 and TRBJ2-1; 12 bases align to TRBD2. The germline V gene encodes CDR1 SGHRS and CDR2 YFSETQ. This CDR3 spans 16 amino acids. The chain's CDR3 is CASSLAPLAGGNEQFF. The CDR3 nucleotides are TGCGCCAGTAGCTTGGCCCCCCTAGCGGGAGGGAATGAGCAGTTCTTC.

The rearrangement joins TRBV27 to TRBJ2-3; perhaps TRBD2 as D (6 bases). The CDR3 totals 16 residues. Germline V gene data show CDR1 as MNHEY and CDR2 as SMNVEV (reference sequence). V was trimmed by 1 base and J by 3 bases, leaving 14 bases between them. DNA for the CDR3: TGTGCCAGCAGTTTATGGGCAGGGAGGCAGACAGATACGCAGTATTTT. Translation gives CASSLWAGRQTDTQYF.

The chain has TRBV20-1 and TRBJ2-2; D may be TRBD1 (5 bases). CDR1 DFQATT and CDR2 SNEGSKA come from the germline V gene (reference sequence). The CDR3 extends over 13 amino acids. The germline V and J ends were trimmed by 7 bases and 0 bases, with 9 bases remaining between them. The CDR3 loop is CSGMTANTGELFF. The CDR3 DNA reads as TGCAGTGGGATGACAGCGAACACCGGGGAGCTGTTTTTT.

Comments on this clonotype: This could be a read error, since a much larger clone is one nucleotide away. The chain carries TRBV27 and TRBJ2-7, with 8 bases that match TRBD2. The trim removed 10 bases at V and 5 bases at J, leaving 16 bases unmatched. The V gene's germline CDR1 is MNHEY and CDR2 SMNVEV (reference sequence). CDR3 length equals 15 residues. The CDR3 nucleotides are TGTGCCACCGGTAAAAGGGGCGGGGGGCCGGACGAGCAGTACTTC. This codes for CATGKRGGGPDEQYF.

This clonotype was recorded many times. The chain couples TRBV7-9 to TRBJ2-5; 8 bases agree with TRBD1. The V segment lost 5 bases and the J segment 5 bases; nucleotides outside the gene matches: 13. Germline-derived CDR1 and CDR2 are SEHNR and FQNEAQ (reference sequence). The CDR3 loop spans 16 amino acids. The CDR3 protein is CASSPRTGYSLETQYF. DNA of the CDR3: TGTGCCAGCAGCCCTCGGACAGGGTACTCTCTGGAGACCCAGTACTTC.